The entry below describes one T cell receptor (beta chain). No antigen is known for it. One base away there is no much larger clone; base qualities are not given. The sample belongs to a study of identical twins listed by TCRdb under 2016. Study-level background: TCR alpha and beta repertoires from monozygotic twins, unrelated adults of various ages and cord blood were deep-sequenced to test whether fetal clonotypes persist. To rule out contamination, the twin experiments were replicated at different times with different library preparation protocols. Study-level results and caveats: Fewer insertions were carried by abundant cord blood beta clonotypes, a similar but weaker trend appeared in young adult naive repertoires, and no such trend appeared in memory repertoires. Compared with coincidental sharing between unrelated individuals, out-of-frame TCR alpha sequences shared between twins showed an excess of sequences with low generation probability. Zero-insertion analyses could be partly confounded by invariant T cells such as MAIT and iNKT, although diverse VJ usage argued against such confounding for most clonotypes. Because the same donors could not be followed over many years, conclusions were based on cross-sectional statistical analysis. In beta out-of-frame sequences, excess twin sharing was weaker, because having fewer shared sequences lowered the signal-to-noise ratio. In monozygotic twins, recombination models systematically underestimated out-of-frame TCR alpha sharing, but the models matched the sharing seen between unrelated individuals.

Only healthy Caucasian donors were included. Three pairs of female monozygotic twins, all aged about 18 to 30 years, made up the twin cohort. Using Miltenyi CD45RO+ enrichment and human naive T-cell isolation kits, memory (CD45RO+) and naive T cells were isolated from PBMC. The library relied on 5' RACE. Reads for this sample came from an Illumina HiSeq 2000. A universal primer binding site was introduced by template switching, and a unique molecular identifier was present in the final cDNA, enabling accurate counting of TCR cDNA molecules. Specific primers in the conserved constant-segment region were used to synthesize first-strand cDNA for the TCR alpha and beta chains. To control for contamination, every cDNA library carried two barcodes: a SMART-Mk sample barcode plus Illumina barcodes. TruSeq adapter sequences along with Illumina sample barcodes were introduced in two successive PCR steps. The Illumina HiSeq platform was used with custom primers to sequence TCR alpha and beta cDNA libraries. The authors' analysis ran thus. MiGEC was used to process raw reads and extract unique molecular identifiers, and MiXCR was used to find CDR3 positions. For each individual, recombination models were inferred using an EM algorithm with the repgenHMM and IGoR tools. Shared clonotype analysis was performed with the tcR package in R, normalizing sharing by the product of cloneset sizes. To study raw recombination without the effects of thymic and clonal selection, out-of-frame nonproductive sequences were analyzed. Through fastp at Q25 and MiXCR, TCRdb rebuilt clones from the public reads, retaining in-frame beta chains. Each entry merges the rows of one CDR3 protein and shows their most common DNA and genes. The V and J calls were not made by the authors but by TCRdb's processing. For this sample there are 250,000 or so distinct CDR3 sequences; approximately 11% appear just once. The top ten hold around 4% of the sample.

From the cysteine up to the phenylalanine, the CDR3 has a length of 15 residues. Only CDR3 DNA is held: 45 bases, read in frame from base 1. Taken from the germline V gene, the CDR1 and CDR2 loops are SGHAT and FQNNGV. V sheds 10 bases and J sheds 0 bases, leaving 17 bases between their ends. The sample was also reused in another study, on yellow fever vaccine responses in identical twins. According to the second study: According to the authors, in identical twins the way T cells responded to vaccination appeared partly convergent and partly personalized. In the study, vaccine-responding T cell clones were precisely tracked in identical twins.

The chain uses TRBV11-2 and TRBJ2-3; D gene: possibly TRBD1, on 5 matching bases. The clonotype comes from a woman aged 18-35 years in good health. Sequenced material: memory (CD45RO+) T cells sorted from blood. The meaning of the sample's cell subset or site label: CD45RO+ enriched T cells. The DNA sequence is TGTGCCAACGGCCCCTCAGGGATTAGCACAGATACGCAGTATTTT. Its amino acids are CANGPSGISTDTQYF.